One sample yielded the 14 T cell receptor beta chains listed below, sequenced in a study of blood T cell repertoires in COVID-19. TCRdb keeps only in-frame clones here, not all; method: immunoSEQ multiplex PCR. The table includes around 200,000 clones, around four fifths detected once. The specimen was peripheral blood. All receptors derive from a man between 50 and 59 years old with active or convalescent COVID-19.

The chain is built from TRBV10-3 and TRBJ1-3, with a tentative D call TRBD1 (6 bases). V was pared by 4 bases and J by 4 bases, with 20 bases between. CDR3 size: 17 residues. In germline, CDR1 is ENHRY, CDR2 SYGVKD. CDR3 loop: CAISAWGARESGNTIYF. The CDR3 nucleotides are TGTGCCATCAGTGCTTGGGGGGCGCGGGAGTCCGGAAACACCATATATTTT.

This clone was seen a few times. V and J are TRBV27 and TRBJ2-2; 16 bases fit TRBD2. The CDR3 spans 17 residues. The ends lost 5 bases at V and 5 bases at J; junction bases unmatched: 5. The V gene's germline CDR1 is MNHEY and CDR2 SMNVEV (reference sequence). CDR3 amino acids: CASSPGLAGGPTGELFF. The CDR3 DNA reads as TGTGCCAGCAGTCCGGGACTAGCGGGAGGGCCGACCGGGGAGCTGTTTTTT.

This clone was seen a few times. J is TRBJ1-1 and V is TRBV7-5. TRBV7-5 is reported as a pseudogene. This CDR3 contains 17 residues. CDR3 protein: CARSLVRGWIWSTEAFF. The DNA of the CDR3 is TGTGCCAGAAGCTTAGTACGAGGGTGGATTTGGAGCACTGAAGCTTTCTTT.

The chain uses TRBV3-1 (or the pseudogene TRBV3-2) and TRBJ1-1; D unresolved. In germline, CDR1 is LGHDT, CDR2 YNNKEL (reference sequence). CDR3 size: 12 residues. Trimming removed 4 bases at V and 1 base at J, with 4 bases between. The CDR3 DNA follows: TGTGCCAGCAGCCCAGGGAACACTGAAGCTTTCTTT. Its translation is CASSPGNTEAFF.

Regarding this clone: The junction departs from the called germline gene at one end, perhaps through a read error. The V gene is TRBV28, the J gene TRBJ2-1, with D perhaps TRBD1 (6 bases). This CDR3 spans 11 amino acids. The germline V gene has CDR1 MDHEN and CDR2 SYDVKM. CDR3 DNA: TGTGCCAGCGTATCAAACAGGGTGGGGATCTTC. The encoded protein is CASVSNRVGIF. The full variable domain, in which reference TRBV28 and TRBJ2-1 provide the parts outside the CDR3, is DVKVTQSSRYLVKRTGEKVFLECVQDMDHENMFWYRQDPGLGLRLIYFSYDVKMKEKGDIPEGYSVSREKKERFSLILESASTNQTSMYLCASVSNRVGIFGPGTRLTVL.

The V gene is TRBV19, the J gene TRBJ1-4; the D is unclear. The CDR3 is 14 residues long. Germline CDR1 and CDR2: LNHDA and SQIVND (reference sequence). V was shortened by 3 bases and J by 0 bases, with 5 bases between the two germline ends. The CDR3 protein is CASSMQATNEKLFF. The CDR3 DNA follows: TGTGCCAGTAGTATGCAGGCAACTAATGAAAAACTGTTTTTT.

This clone was counted a single time. The chain uses TRBV15 and TRBJ1-1, with 7 positions matching TRBD1. The CDR3 length is 16 residues. Germline V lookup: CDR1 LNHNV, CDR2 YYDKDF (reference sequence). Unmatched junction bases numbered 15, after V lost 1 base and J lost 10 bases. CDR3 sequence: CATSRGWTGASPGAFF. The CDR3 region has the DNA TGTGCCACCAGCAGAGGGTGGACAGGAGCTTCCCCAGGAGCTTTCTTT.

About this clone itself: One end of the junction fails to match germline, which may point to a read error. The gene calls are TRBV7-7 and TRBJ1-2; 10 bases agree with TRBD1. The CDR3 runs to 17 residues. Germline V CDR1 and CDR2: SSHAT, FNYEAQ (reference sequence). CDR3 sequence (DNA): TGTGCTAGCAGCTTTACTTCCGGGACAGGGGCACGCTATGGCTACACCTTC. Translating gives CASSFTSGTGARYGYTF.

This clone has just one count. This sample includes further DNA sequences coding for the same CDR3. The rearrangement links TRBV29-1 to TRBJ1-1; maybe TRBD1 (6 bases). V dropped 4 bases and J dropped 1 base, with 7 bases sitting between them. Germline CDR1 reads SQVTM; CDR2 reads ANQGSEA. The CDR3 runs to 12 residues. This CDR3 is CSVGGPNTEAFF. The CDR3 nucleotides read TGCAGCGTTGGGGGGCCGAACACTGAAGCTTTCTTT. The entire variable domain, with the rest obtained from reference TRBV29-1 and TRBJ1-1, is as follows: SAVISQKPSRDICQRGTSLTIQCQVDSQVTMMFWYRQQPGQSLTLIATANQGSEATYESGFVIDKFPISRPNLTFSTLTVSNMSPEDSSIYLCSVGGPNTEAFFGQGTRLTVV.

The rearrangement joins TRBV6-6 to TRBJ2-5, with 8 bases matching TRBD2. This CDR3 has 16 residues. The germline gives CDR1 MNHNY, CDR2 SVGAGI (reference sequence). Trimming at V came to 3 bases and at J to 6 bases, leaving 12 bases not matched to a gene. The CDR3 reads CASSYNSRLAGKTQYF. In DNA form, the CDR3 reads TGTGCCAGCAGTTATAATTCCAGGCTAGCGGGCAAGACCCAGTACTTC.

This clone was found once. The chain uses TRBV6-5 and TRBJ2-1, with 9 nucleotides matching TRBD2. The CDR3 has 16 amino acids. Per germline, CDR1 MNHEY and CDR2 SVGAGI. The trim removed 4 bases at V and 7 bases at J, leaving 11 bases unmatched. The CDR3 DNA reads TGTGCCAGCAGTTCCCCTTTTAGCGGGAGTCGTAATGAGCAGTTCTTC. Amino acid sequence: CASSSPFSGSRNEQFF.

The count of this clone is one. The gene calls are TRBV7-9 and TRBJ2-7; no clear D gene. The CDR3 is made up of 12 amino acids. Trimming stripped 4 bases from V and 1 base from J, with 5 bases between. Germline loops: CDR1 SEHNR, CDR2 FQNEAQ (reference sequence). This CDR3 is CASSYSSYEQYF. As DNA, the CDR3 is TGTGCCAGCAGCTACAGTTCCTACGAGCAGTACTTC.

This chain joins TRBV5-1 and TRBJ1-5; maybe TRBD1 (6 bases). The CDR3 is 15 amino acids. CDR1 and CDR2 (germline): SGHRS, YFSETQ. V was shortened by 5 bases and J by 0 bases, with 12 bases between the two germline ends. CDR3: CASREDSLSNQPQHF. DNA for the CDR3: TGCGCCAGCAGAGAGGACAGTCTTAGCAATCAGCCCCAGCATTTT. Variable domain in full (rest from reference TRBV5-1 and TRBJ1-5): KAGVTQTPRYLIKTRGQQVTLSCSPISGHRSVSWYQQTPGQGLQFLFEYFSETQRNKGNFPGRFSGRQFSNSRSEMNVSTLELGDSALYLCASREDSLSNQPQHFGDGTRLSIL.

The chain combines TRBV6-5 with TRBJ2-3; 10 bases align to TRBD2. The CDR3 contains 14 residues. Trimming at V came to 7 bases and at J to 1 base, leaving 2 bases not matched to a gene. Looked up from germline, CDR1 is MNHEY and CDR2 is SVGAGI. CDR3 DNA sequence: TGTGCCAGCATCGGGACTAGCGGCACAGATACGCAGTATTTT. The encoded protein is CASIGTSGTDTQYF.